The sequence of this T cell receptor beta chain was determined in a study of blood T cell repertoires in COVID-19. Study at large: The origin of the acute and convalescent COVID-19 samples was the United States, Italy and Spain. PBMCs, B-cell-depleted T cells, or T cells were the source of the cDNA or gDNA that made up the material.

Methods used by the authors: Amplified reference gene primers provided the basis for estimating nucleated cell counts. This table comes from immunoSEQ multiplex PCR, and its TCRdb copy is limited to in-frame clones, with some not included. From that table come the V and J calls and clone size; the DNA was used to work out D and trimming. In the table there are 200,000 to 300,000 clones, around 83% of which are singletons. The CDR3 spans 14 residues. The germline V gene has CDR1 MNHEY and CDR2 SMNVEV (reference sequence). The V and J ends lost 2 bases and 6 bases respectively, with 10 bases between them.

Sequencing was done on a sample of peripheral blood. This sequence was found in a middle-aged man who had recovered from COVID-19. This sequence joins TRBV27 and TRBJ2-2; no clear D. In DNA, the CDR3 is TGTGCCAGCAGTTTAACCCACTCCTCCGGGGAGCTGTTTTTT. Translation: CASSLTHSSGELFF.